What follows are 24 T cell receptor beta chains derived from one specimen sequenced in a study of blood T cell repertoires in COVID-19. Here immunoSEQ multiplex PCR was the method, and the copy in TCRdb shows in-frame clones only, minus some. The sample consists of over 95,000 clones, 84% of them appearing once. The sequenced sample was peripheral blood. Receptors originate from a man between 65 and 85 years old with active or convalescent COVID-19.

The chain employs TRBV21-1 and TRBJ1-4. TRBV21-1 is a pseudogene locus. The CDR3 sequence is 17 residues long. The CDR3 bases are TGTGCCAGCACGAAAGCGGCGGGACTCACTGTAGCTGAAAAACTGTTTTTT. Protein product: CASTKAAGLTVAEKLFF.

The chain employs TRBV2 and TRBJ1-1, with 9 nucleotides matching TRBD1. The V gene's germline CDR1 is SNHLY and CDR2 FYNNEI. Losses at the gene ends were 2 bases for V and 0 bases for J; bases not matched to a gene: 7. The CDR3 covers 17 residues. The CDR3 sequence is CASSELTGGSVNTEAFF. The CDR3 bases are TGTGCCAGCAGTGAATTGACAGGGGGTAGCGTGAACACTGAAGCTTTCTTT.

V is TRBV5-5 and J is TRBJ2-5, with TRBD1 matching over 7 bases. Germline V gene data show CDR1 as SGHKS and CDR2 as YYEKEE (reference sequence). V dropped 0 bases and J dropped 4; count of bases not matched to a gene: 6. The CDR3 is made up of 15 amino acids. In nucleotides, the CDR3 is TGTGCCAGCAGCTTGGCCCCGGGACAGTCAGAGACCCAGTACTTC. Amino acids: CASSLAPGQSETQYF.

The chain uses TRBV7-2 and TRBJ2-5; the D gene is possibly TRBD2 (6 bases). Germline V gives CDR1 SGHTA, CDR2 FQGNSA. The CDR3 runs 15 residues. Trimming removed 4 bases from V and 6 bases from J, with 18 bases in between. CDR3 loop: CASSSMSTSYQTQYF. The DNA for the CDR3 is TGTGCCAGCAGCTCTATGAGCACTAGCTATCAGACCCAGTACTTC.

The chain recombines TRBV18 with TRBJ1-5, with D possibly TRBD1 on 5 matching bases. The CDR3 spans 13 residues. Germline assignment: CDR1 KGHSH and CDR2 LQKENI. With 3 bases removed from V and 9 bases from J, the gap between germline ends came to 12 bases. The CDR3, as DNA: TGTGCCAGCTCACCTCAGGGTTGGGGGCCCCAGCATTTT. It encodes CASSPQGWGPQHF.

This clone was counted a few times. V usage is TRBV19 and J usage is TRBJ2-3, with 10 bases aligning to TRBD2. The germline CDR1 and CDR2 sequences are LNHDA and SQIVND (reference sequence). Trimming removed 7 bases from V and 2 bases from J; junction bases left unmatched: 9. There are 16 residues in the CDR3. The CDR3 is CASTLLAGDSTDTQYF. CDR3 bases: TGTGCCAGTACCCTCCTAGCGGGGGACTCCACAGATACGCAGTATTTT.

V is TRBV2 and J is TRBJ2-7, with 8 nucleotides matching TRBD2. Germline V gene sequence: CDR1 SNHLY, CDR2 FYNNEI. V gave up 4 bases and J gave up 1 base; unmatched junction bases: 6. This CDR3 is 15 amino acids long. This chain's CDR3 is CASSVSGGASYEQYF. CDR3 DNA: TGTGCCAGCAGTGTCTCCGGGGGGGCGTCCTACGAGCAGTACTTC.

The chain couples TRBV30 to TRBJ2-3; possible D gene TRBD1, 6 bases. Looked up from germline, CDR1 is GTSNPN and CDR2 is SVGIG (reference sequence). CDR3 length: 14 amino acids. V lost 1 base and J lost 1, with 9 bases in between. The CDR3 DNA reads as TGTGCCTGGAGTGAAAAGGGGGGCACAGATACGCAGTATTTT. Its translation: CAWSEKGGTDTQYF.

The chain combines TRBV9 with TRBJ2-5, with 12 bases matching TRBD2. Unmatched junction bases numbered 5, after V lost 0 bases and J lost 5 bases. This CDR3 region has 16 residues. CDR1 and CDR2 from the germline V gene are SGDLS and YYNGEE. Here the CDR3 reads CASSVVASGGVETQYF. DNA for the CDR3: TGTGCCAGCAGCGTAGTGGCTAGCGGGGGGGTGGAGACCCAGTACTTC.

This clone came up once. The rearrangement joins TRBV18 to TRBJ1-3; possibly TRBD1 for D (6 bases). V was cut by 5 bases and J by 4 bases, with 24 bases left in between. The germline gives CDR1 KGHSH, CDR2 LQKENI. This CDR3 is 18 amino acids long. In DNA form, the CDR3 reads TGTGCCAGCTCATCCTCGACAGGCCCCTATGGGTCAGGAAACACCATATATTTT. This gives the protein CASSSSTGPYGSGNTIYF. The variable domain in full, with the rest retrieved from reference TRBV18 and TRBJ1-3, is NAGVMQNPRHLVRRRGQEARLRCSPMKGHSHVYWYRQLPEEGLKFMVYLQKENIIDESGMPKERFSAEFPKEGPSILRIQQVVRGDSAAYFCASSSSTGPYGSGNTIYFGEGSWLTVV.

The CDR3: CASSSVGGVDEAFF. In nucleotides, the CDR3 is TGCGCCAGCAGCTCCGTTGGGGGGGTAGATGAAGCTTTCTTT. The chain links TRBV5-1 to TRBJ1-1, with a possible D match to TRBD1 (5 bases). Germline-derived CDR1 and CDR2 are SGHRS and YFSETQ. The CDR3 has 14 amino acids. The ends were cut back, 3 bases at V and 7 bases at J, with 16 bases in the middle.

This clone has just one count. The chain combines TRBV5-6 with TRBJ2-2; D might be TRBD1 (5 bases). Trimming stripped 5 bases from V and 6 bases from J, with 11 bases between. The length of the CDR3 is 13 residues. CDR1 SGHDT and CDR2 YYEEEE come from the germline V gene. The CDR3 nucleotides read TGTGCCAGCAGACAGTTAGGGGCCGGGGAGCTGTTTTTT. It encodes CASRQLGAGELFF.

The rearrangement joins TRBV5-6 to TRBJ2-1; the D gene is possibly TRBD2 (5 bases). The V and J ends lost 5 bases and 6 bases respectively, with 15 bases between them. The CDR3 spans 14 residues. Germline assignment: CDR1 SGHDT and CDR2 YYEEEE. This CDR3 reads CASRVRLRVNEQFF. The DNA for the CDR3 is TGTGCCAGCAGAGTAAGGTTGAGGGTCAATGAGCAGTTCTTC.

This chain links TRBV11-2 with TRBJ1-1; 7 nucleotides line up with TRBD1. The CDR3 runs 15 residues. J lost 1 base, V lost 5 bases, and 7 bases had no gene match. CDR1 and CDR2 from the germline V gene are SGHAT and FQNNGV. The CDR3 DNA sequence: TGTGCCAGCAGCCACCAGGGACAGCCGAACACTGAAGCTTTCTTT. As protein: CASSHQGQPNTEAFF.

The chain couples TRBV21-1 to TRBJ2-3; the D call in the table, TRBD2, was not verified against the DNA. TRBV21-1 is marked as a pseudogene. This CDR3 spans 18 amino acids. The CDR3 region is CASSKEGTSGGAPDTQYF. In DNA, the CDR3 is TGTGCCAGCAGCAAAGAGGGGACTAGCGGGGGGGCCCCAGATACGCAGTATTTT.

The CDR3 spells CASSYRGASSYNEQFF. CDR3 nucleotides: TGTGCCAGCAGTTATCGGGGGGCGAGCTCCTACAATGAGCAGTTCTTC. V and J are TRBV6-5 and TRBJ2-1; possible D gene TRBD2, 7 bases. Looked up from germline, CDR1 is MNHEY and CDR2 is SVGAGI. Trimming left V 3 bases short and J 0 bases short, with 12 bases between. The CDR3 sequence is 16 residues long.

There are a few counts of this clone. This chain's CDR3 is CASSEKVRRNTEAFF. DNA of the CDR3: TGTGCCAGCAGTGAAAAAGTCAGGCGGAACACTGAAGCTTTCTTT. The chain combines TRBV6-1 with TRBJ1-1; D not certain. This CDR3 is built from 15 residues. Germline CDR1 MNHNS, CDR2 SASEGT. V was pared by 2 bases and J by 1 base, with 11 bases between.

The J gene is TRBJ1-5, the V gene TRBV6-5; TRBD1 aligns across 9 bases. The CDR3 contains 13 residues. With V trimmed by 8 bases and J by 9 bases, 8 bases remained unmatched. Germline V gene lookup returns CDR1 MNHEY and CDR2 SVGAGI. In DNA, the CDR3 is TGTGCCAGCGGGACAGGGATCTTGAGGCCCCAGCATTTT. Its translation: CASGTGILRPQHF.

This chain joins TRBV27 and TRBJ1-1, with D maybe TRBD1 (5 bases). The CDR3 has 17 amino acids. Trimming pared 2 bases from V and 0 bases from J, leaving 16 bases between. CDR1 and CDR2 (germline): MNHEY, SMNVEV (reference sequence). This CDR3 is CASSLVGGWAMNTEAFF. The DNA of the CDR3 is TGTGCCAGCAGTTTAGTGGGGGGTTGGGCAATGAACACTGAAGCTTTCTTT.

This clone appeared a single time. V is TRBV18 and J is TRBJ2-5; 8 bases are shared with TRBD2. Germline V gene sequence: CDR1 KGHSH, CDR2 LQKENI. The ends lost 3 bases at V and 5 bases at J; junction bases unmatched: 5. The CDR3 totals 14 residues. The CDR3 protein is CASSPETGGETQYF. The CDR3 coding sequence is TGTGCCAGCTCACCGGAGACGGGGGGGGAGACCCAGTACTTC.

The chain is built from TRBV30 and TRBJ1-2; a weak D match, TRBD1 (6 bases). The CDR3 sequence is 15 residues long. Looked up from germline, CDR1 is GTSNPN and CDR2 is SVGIG (reference sequence). The germline V and J ends were trimmed by 5 bases and 4 bases, with 20 bases remaining between them. In DNA, the CDR3 is TGTGCCTGGGTACGCCCGGGACAACCCCTCTATGGCTACACCTTC. It encodes CAWVRPGQPLYGYTF.

This rearrangement joins TRBV6-2 or TRBV6-3 to TRBJ1-5; D is undetermined. Germline V gene sequence: CDR1 MNHEY, CDR2 SVGEGT. Trimming pared 2 bases from V and 6 bases from J, leaving 11 bases between. The CDR3 runs 14 residues. The CDR3 spells CASSYTAGFQPQHF. CDR3 DNA sequence: TGTGCCAGCAGTTACACCGCGGGGTTTCAGCCCCAGCATTTT.

This rearrangement joins TRBV4-3 to TRBJ1-1; D is unresolved. Trimming removed 3 bases at V and 4 bases at J, with 12 bases between. CDR3 length equals 14 residues. From germline, CDR1 is LGHNA and CDR2 YSLEER. CDR3 sequence reads: CASSHSARSTEAFF. The CDR3, as DNA: TGCGCCAGCAGCCATAGTGCGCGGAGCACTGAAGCTTTCTTT.

This chain joins TRBV5-4 and TRBJ1-4; 12 nucleotides line up with TRBD1. V shed 4 bases, J shed 8 bases, and the junction held 9 bases outside the gene matches. This CDR3 is 16 amino acids long. CDR1 and CDR2 (germline): SGHNT, YYREEE (reference sequence). The CDR3 is CASSLRDRGRHEKLFF. In nucleotides, the CDR3 is TGTGCCAGCAGCCTCCGGGACAGGGGGCGCCACGAAAAACTGTTTTTT.